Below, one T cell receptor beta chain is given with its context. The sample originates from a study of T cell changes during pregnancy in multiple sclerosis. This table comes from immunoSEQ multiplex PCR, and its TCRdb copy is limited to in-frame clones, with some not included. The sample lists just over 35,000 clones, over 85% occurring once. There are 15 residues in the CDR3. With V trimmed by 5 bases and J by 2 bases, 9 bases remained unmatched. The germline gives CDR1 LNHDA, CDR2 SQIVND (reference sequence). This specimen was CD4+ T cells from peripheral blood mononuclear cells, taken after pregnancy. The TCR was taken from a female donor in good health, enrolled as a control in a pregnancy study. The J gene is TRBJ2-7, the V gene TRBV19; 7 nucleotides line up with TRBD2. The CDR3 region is CASSVPGGSTYEQYF. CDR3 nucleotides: TGTGCCAGTAGTGTTCCCGGGGGGTCGACCTACGAGCAGTACTTC.